The 17 T cell receptor beta chains reported below all come from one sample, sequenced in a study of glioma-infiltrating T cells after dendritic cell vaccination. Produced via immunoSEQ multiplex PCR; TCRdb's table is partial and in-frame only. The sample comprises under 100,000 clones, about 85% of which are singletons, and around 3.2% rests with the top ten. Here the sequenced sample was blood, taken before dendritic cell vaccination. Receptors originate from a human donor with glioblastoma.

This chain connects TRBV29-1 to TRBJ2-5; no clear D gene. Trimming removed 3 bases from V and 2 bases from J, with 7 bases in between. This CDR3 is built from 12 residues. Germline V gene lookup returns CDR1 SQVTM and CDR2 ANQGSEA. Here the CDR3 DNA reads TGCAGCGTTGAGGTGAGACAAGAGACCCAGTACTTC. It encodes CSVEVRQETQYF.

The rearrangement links TRBV5-4 to TRBJ1-2, with 9 bases fitting TRBD1. Germline V lookup: CDR1 SGHNT, CDR2 YYREEE (reference sequence). There are 14 residues in the CDR3. Trimming at V came to 0 bases and at J to 9 bases, leaving 6 bases not matched to a gene. The CDR3 DNA reads TGTGCCAGCAGCTTGGGTCGACAGGGGGGGAGCTACACCTTC. Residues: CASSLGRQGGSYTF.

The chain links TRBV7-9 to TRBJ1-1; D is uncertain. CDR3 length equals 13 residues. CDR1 and CDR2 from the germline V gene are SEHNR and FQNEAQ (reference sequence). V lost 5 bases, J lost 2 bases, and 9 bases lay in between. The CDR3 reads CASSPLANTEAFF. CDR3 sequence (DNA): TGTGCCAGCAGCCCGCTAGCTAACACTGAAGCTTTCTTT.

This clone was counted a single time. The chain links TRBV5-4 to TRBJ1-3, with TRBD1 matching 8 bases. Germline V gene sequence: CDR1 SGHNT, CDR2 YYREEE (reference sequence). The CDR3 extends over 16 amino acids. V shed 3 bases and J 0 bases; nucleotides not matched to a gene: 5. The CDR3: CASSSPTGDSGNTIYF. In DNA, the CDR3 is TGTGCCAGCAGCTCACCGACAGGGGACTCTGGAAACACCATATATTTT.

The chain joins TRBV7-2 to TRBJ2-7; TRBD2 is a possible D gene (5 bases). The germline CDR1 and CDR2 sequences are SGHTA and FQGNSA. CDR3 length: 14 residues. V was pared by 3 bases and J by 0 bases, with 9 bases between. The CDR3 bases are TGTGCCAGCAGCTTTCTGGGGAGCTCCTACGAGCAGTACTTC. Its protein product is CASSFLGSSYEQYF. Full variable domain (outside the CDR3, taken from reference TRBV7-2 and TRBJ2-7): GAGVSQSPSNKVTEKGKDVELRCDPISGHTALYWYRQSLGQGLEFLIYFQGNSAPDKSGLPSDRFSAERTGGSVSTLTIQRTQQEDSAVYLCASSFLGSSYEQYFGPGTRLTVT.

The CDR3 region is CASSPVGSSYNEQFF. DNA of the CDR3: TGTGCCAGCAGCCCAGTCGGGAGCTCCTACAATGAGCAGTTCTTC. The V gene is TRBV7-9, the J gene TRBJ2-1, with D possibly TRBD2 on 6 matching bases. Germline loops: CDR1 SEHNR, CDR2 FQNEAQ (reference sequence). This CDR3 is 15 amino acids long. V was cut by 5 bases and J by 0 bases, with 11 bases left in between.

This clone was counted only a few times. Written as DNA, the CDR3 is TGCGCCAGCAGTGACATCTCGGTAGACAGGTCGGAGTTCTTC. Translated, it gives CASSDISVDRSEFF. The gene calls are TRBV10-2 and TRBJ2-1, with D possibly matching TRBD1 (6 bases). Germline V lookup: CDR1 WSHSY, CDR2 SAAADI. The CDR3 is 14 amino acids. Trimming cost V 3 bases and J 14 bases, with 20 bases left between them.

This clone was observed once. This sequence joins TRBV9 and TRBJ1-6, with 7 bases matching TRBD1. Losses at the gene ends were 0 bases for V and 6 bases for J; bases not matched to a gene: 6. The CDR3 runs to 16 residues. Germline-derived CDR1 and CDR2 are SGDLS and YYNGEE. The CDR3 loop reads CASSVAGTVLNSPLHF. As DNA, the CDR3 is TGTGCCAGCAGCGTAGCAGGGACAGTGCTTAATTCACCCCTCCACTTT.

J is TRBJ2-4 and V is TRBV6-6, with TRBD1 identical over 8 bases. Germline-derived CDR1 and CDR2 are MNHNY and SVGAGI (reference sequence). Trimming cost V 7 bases and J 1 base; bases outside gene matches: 3. The CDR3 is 14 amino acids. CDR3 region: CASMQGAAKNIQYF. CDR3 DNA sequence: TGTGCCAGCATGCAGGGGGCGGCCAAAAACATTCAGTACTTC.

V usage is TRBV5-6 and J usage is TRBJ2-7, with D unresolved. This CDR3 comprises 15 residues. Trimming shortened V by 0 bases and J by 1 base, and 11 bases separated the two germline ends. Germline V gene sequence: CDR1 SGHDT, CDR2 YYEEEE. The DNA for the CDR3 is TGTGCCAGCAGCTTGGGGCCAGGCGCATCCTACGAGCAGTACTTC. It translates to CASSLGPGASYEQYF.

This chain uses TRBV4-1 with TRBJ2-5, with 8 bases that match TRBD1. Near its end, the DNA agrees better with TRBJ2-7, so the J call may be wrong. The CDR3 contains 14 residues. Germline loops: CDR1 MGHRA, CDR2 YSYEKL. CDR3 region: CASSQGTGVYEQYF. CDR3 nucleotide sequence: TGCGCCAGCAGCCAGGGGACAGGAGTCTACGAGCAGTACTTC.

The genes are TRBV2 and TRBJ2-4, with D possibly being TRBD2 (5 bases). With 6 bases removed from V and 3 bases from J, the gap between germline ends came to 6 bases. The CDR3 loop spans 12 amino acids. Per the germline V gene, CDR1 is SNHLY and CDR2 is FYNNEI. The CDR3 DNA is TGTGCCAGCAGAGGGAGCAAAAACATTCAGTACTTC. It specifies CASRGSKNIQYF.

The chain carries TRBV7-2 and TRBJ2-5, with a tentative D call TRBD2 (5 bases). The CDR3 is 14 residues long. Trimming removed 5 bases at V and 5 bases at J, with 15 bases between. Germline CDR1 is SGHTA and CDR2 is FQGNSA. CDR3 sequence reads: CASSPGSPGETQYF. Written as DNA, the CDR3 is TGTGCCAGCAGCCCAGGATCGCCGGGGGAGACCCAGTACTTC. The full variable domain, its missing parts supplied by reference TRBV7-2 and TRBJ2-5, is GAGVSQSPSNKVTEKGKDVELRCDPISGHTALYWYRQSLGQGLEFLIYFQGNSAPDKSGLPSDRFSAERTGGSVSTLTIQRTQQEDSAVYLCASSPGSPGETQYFGPGTRLLVL.

The J gene is TRBJ2-7, the V gene TRBV5-1; TRBD1 matches at 11 bases. The CDR3 loop spans 15 amino acids. The V gene end was trimmed by 0 bases and the J gene end by 6 bases; junction bases not matched to a gene: 5. Germline lookup yields CDR1 SGHRS and CDR2 YFSETQ. CDR3: CASSLEWTGGSEQYF. The CDR3 DNA follows: TGCGCCAGCAGCTTGGAGTGGACAGGGGGCTCCGAGCAGTACTTC.

The chain joins TRBV4-1 to TRBJ1-6; TRBD1 is a possible D gene (6 bases). The V gene's germline CDR1 is MGHRA and CDR2 YSYEKL. Trimming shortened V by 1 base and J by 10 bases, and 11 bases separated the two germline ends. The CDR3 runs to 14 residues. CDR3 amino acids: CASSQGQGPSPLHF. The CDR3 DNA reads TGCGCCAGCAGCCAAGGGCAGGGGCCCTCACCCCTCCACTTT.

The chain joins TRBV6-4 to TRBJ1-6; 7 bases match TRBD1. The V gene end was trimmed by 2 bases and the J gene end by 9 bases; junction bases not matched to a gene: 4. This CDR3 has 14 residues. Germline-derived CDR1 and CDR2 are MRHNA and SNTAGT. This chain's CDR3 is CASSDGTVGSPLHF. CDR3 sequence (DNA): TGTGCCAGCAGTGACGGGACAGTAGGTTCACCCCTCCACTTT.

The chain joins TRBV5-1 to TRBJ1-5; 10 bases match TRBD1. This CDR3 has 16 amino acids. Losses at the gene ends were 2 bases for V and 9 bases for J; bases not matched to a gene: 11. The germline CDR1 and CDR2 sequences are SGHRS and YFSETQ. CDR3 DNA: TGCGCCAGCAGCTTCGGGACAGGGGACGAGGTAGGGCCCCAGCATTTT. As protein: CASSFGTGDEVGPQHF. Variable domain in full (rest from reference TRBV5-1 and TRBJ1-5): KAGVTQTPRYLIKTRGQQVTLSCSPISGHRSVSWYQQTPGQGLQFLFEYFSETQRNKGNFPGRFSGRQFSNSRSEMNVSTLELGDSALYLCASSFGTGDEVGPQHFGDGTRLSIL.